This T cell receptor (beta chain) was retrieved from a study of cytomegalovirus exposure and HLA in healthy donors. Primers: 60 Vbeta forward and 13 Jbeta reverse. TCRdb's table, derived via immunoSEQ multiplex PCR, lists solely in-frame clones and lacks some. The sample has around 130,000 clones; 60% to 85% are singletons. This clone occurred once. What it recognizes is unknown. The CDR3 is made up of 13 amino acids. Between the trimmed V and J ends, which lost 10 bases and 7 bases, there was a span of 19 bases. Germline V gives CDR1 MNHNS, CDR2 SASEGT. Study observations and caveats: There were 164 TCR beta chains listed as cytomegalovirus-associated. Cytomegalovirus status was reportedly diagnosed by the classifier with high sensitivity and specificity.

This chain uses TRBV6-1 with TRBJ1-1; D remains unclear. The material sequenced was PBMCs. The clonotype was recovered from a human donor in good health. DNA of the CDR3: TGTGCCACCTACACCCGGGTCCAGAATGAAGCTTTCTTT. This encodes CATYTRVQNEAFF.